Below, one T cell receptor (beta chain) is given with its context. Antigen unknown. Repertoires were generated with immunoSEQ multiplex PCR, while TCRdb's copy carries only in-frame clones and drops some. The sample yields under 250,000 clones, 75% to 95% seen once. The sample originates from a study of cytomegalovirus exposure and HLA in healthy donors. Turning to the study itself: The same platform was used for the roughly 120 validation repertoires and the roughly 670 first-cohort repertoires, a later analysis reported. Whole-study results and caveats: It was reported that the classifier diagnosed cytomegalovirus status with high specificity and sensitivity in both the original and validation cohorts.

V shed 2 bases and J 0 bases; nucleotides not matched to a gene: 8. The CDR3 is 17 residues long. Per the germline V gene, CDR1 is MDHEN and CDR2 is SYDVKM. The sequencing sample was made of PBMCs. V usage is TRBV28 and J usage is TRBJ2-5; 8 bases fit TRBD1. This receptor was obtained from a woman younger than 30 in good health and CMV-seronegative. The CDR3 region has the DNA TGTGCCAGCAGTTTACTCCGCGGGACAGGCAACCAAGAGACCCAGTACTTC. The encoded protein is CASSLLRGTGNQETQYF.